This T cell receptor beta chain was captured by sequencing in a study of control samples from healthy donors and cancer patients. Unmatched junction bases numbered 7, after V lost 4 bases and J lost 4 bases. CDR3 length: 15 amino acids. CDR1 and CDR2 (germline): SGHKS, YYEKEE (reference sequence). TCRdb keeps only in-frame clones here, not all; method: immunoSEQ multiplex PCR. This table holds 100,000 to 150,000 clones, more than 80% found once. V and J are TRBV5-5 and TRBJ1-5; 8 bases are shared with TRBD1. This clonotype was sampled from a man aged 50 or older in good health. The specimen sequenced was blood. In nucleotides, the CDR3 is TGTGCCAGCAGCCCTAGGACAGGGTTGAATCAGCCCCAGCATTTT. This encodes CASSPRTGLNQPQHF.